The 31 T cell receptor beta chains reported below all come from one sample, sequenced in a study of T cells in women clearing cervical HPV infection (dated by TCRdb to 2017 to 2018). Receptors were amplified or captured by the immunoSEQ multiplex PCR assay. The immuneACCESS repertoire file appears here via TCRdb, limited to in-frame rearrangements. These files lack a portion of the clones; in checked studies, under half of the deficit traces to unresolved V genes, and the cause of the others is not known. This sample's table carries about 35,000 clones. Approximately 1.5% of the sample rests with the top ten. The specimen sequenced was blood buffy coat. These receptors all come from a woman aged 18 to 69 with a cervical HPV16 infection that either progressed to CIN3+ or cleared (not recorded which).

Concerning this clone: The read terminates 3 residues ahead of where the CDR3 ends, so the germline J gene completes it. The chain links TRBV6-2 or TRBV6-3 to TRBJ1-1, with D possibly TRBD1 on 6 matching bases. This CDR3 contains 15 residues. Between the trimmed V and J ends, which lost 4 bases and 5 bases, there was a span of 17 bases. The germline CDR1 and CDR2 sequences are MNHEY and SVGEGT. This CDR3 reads CASSWGAGAGTEAFF. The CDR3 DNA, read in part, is TGTGCCAGCAGTTGGGGAGCAGGGGCTGGTACTGAA.

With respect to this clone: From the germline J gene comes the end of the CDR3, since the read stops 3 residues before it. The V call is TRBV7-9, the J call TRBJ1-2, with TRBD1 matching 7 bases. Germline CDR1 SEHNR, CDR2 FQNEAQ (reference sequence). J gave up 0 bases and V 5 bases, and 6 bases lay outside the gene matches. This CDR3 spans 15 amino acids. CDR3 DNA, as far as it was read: TGTGCCAGCAGCGCACCCACAGGGGCTAACTATGGC. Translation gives CASSAPTGANYG. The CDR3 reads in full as CASSAPTGANYGYTF.

Incomplete CDR3 DNA: TGCGCCAGCAGCTTACAGGGAGGTGGGCACAATGAG. Translating it yields CASSLQGGGHNE. The whole CDR3 protein reads CASSLQGGGHNEQFF. The chain recombines TRBV5-1 with TRBJ2-1; D is tentatively TRBD1 or TRBD2 (6 bases each). The DNA ends 3 residues before the CDR3 does, and the rest of the CDR3 is filled in from the germline J gene. The CDR3 runs 15 residues. Trimming took 2 bases from V and 5 from J, leaving 14 bases between them. Looked up from germline, CDR1 is SGHRS and CDR2 is YFSETQ.

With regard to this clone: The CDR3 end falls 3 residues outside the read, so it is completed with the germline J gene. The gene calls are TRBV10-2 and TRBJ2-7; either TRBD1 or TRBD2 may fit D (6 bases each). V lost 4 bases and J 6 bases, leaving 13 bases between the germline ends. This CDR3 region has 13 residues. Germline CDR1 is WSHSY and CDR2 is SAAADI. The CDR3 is CASSGLQGGEQYF. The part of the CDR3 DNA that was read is TGCGCCAGCAGTGGCTTACAGGGAGGCGAG.

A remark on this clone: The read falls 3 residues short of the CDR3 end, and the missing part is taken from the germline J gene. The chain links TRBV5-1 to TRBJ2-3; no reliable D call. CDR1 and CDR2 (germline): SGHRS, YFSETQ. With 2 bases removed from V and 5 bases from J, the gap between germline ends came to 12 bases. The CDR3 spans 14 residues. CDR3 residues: CASSLSGQGDTQYF. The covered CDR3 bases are TGCGCCAGCAGCTTATCTGGGCAAGGAGATACG.

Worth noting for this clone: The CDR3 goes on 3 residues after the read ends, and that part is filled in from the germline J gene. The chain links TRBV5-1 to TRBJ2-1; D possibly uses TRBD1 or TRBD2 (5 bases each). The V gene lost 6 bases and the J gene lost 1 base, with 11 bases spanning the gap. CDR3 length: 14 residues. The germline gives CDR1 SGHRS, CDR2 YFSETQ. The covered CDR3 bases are TGCGCCAGCACGAGAGGGGATTCCTACAATGAG. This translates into CASTRGDSYNE. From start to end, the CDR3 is CASTRGDSYNEQFF.

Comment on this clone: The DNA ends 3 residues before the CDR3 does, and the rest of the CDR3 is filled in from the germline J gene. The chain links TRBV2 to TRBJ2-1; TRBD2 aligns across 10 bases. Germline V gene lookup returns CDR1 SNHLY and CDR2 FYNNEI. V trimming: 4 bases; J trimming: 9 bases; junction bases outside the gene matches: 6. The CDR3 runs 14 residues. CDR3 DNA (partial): TGTGCCAGCAGTGCGATAGCGGGGGGCGGTGAG. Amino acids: CASSAIAGGGE. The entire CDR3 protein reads CASSAIAGGGEQFF.

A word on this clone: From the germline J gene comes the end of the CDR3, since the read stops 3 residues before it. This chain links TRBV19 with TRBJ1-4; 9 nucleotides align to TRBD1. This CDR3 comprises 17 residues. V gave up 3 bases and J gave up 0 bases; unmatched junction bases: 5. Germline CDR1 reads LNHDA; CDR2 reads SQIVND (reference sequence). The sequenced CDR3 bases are TGTGCCAGTAGTATCGGACAGGGGACCCCAACTAATGAAAAA. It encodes CASSIGQGTPTNEK. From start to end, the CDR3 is CASSIGQGTPTNEKLFF. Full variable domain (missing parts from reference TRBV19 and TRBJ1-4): DGGITQSPKYLFRKEGQNVTLSCEQNLNHDAMYWYRQDPGQGLRLIYYSQIVNDFQKGDIAEGYSVSREKKESFPLTVTSAQKNPTAFYLCASSIGQGTPTNEKLFFGSGTQLSVL.

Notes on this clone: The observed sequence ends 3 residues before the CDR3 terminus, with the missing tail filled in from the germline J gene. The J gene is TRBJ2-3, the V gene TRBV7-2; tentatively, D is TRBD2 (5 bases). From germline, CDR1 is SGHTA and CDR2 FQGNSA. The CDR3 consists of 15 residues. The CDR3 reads CASSLVEGGQQPQYF. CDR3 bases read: TGTGCCAGCAGCTTAGTAGAGGGTGGGCAACAGCCG. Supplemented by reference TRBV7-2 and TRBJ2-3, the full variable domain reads GAGVSQSPSNKVTEKGKDVELRCDPISGHTALYWYRQSLGQGLEFLIYFQGNSAPDKSGLPSDRFSAERTGGSVSTLTIQRTQQEDSAVYLCASSLVEGGQQPQYFGPGTRLTVL.

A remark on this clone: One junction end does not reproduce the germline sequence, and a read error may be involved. CDR3 region: CSVLLIAGEPPETQYF. Incomplete CDR3 DNA: TGCAGCGTTCTGCTAATAGCGGGAGAACCCCCAGAGACG. This rearrangement joins TRBV29-1 to TRBJ2-3; 9 nucleotides line up with TRBD2. Read data end 3 residues before the CDR3 end; the end is taken from the germline J gene. Germline V CDR1 and CDR2: SQVTM, ANQGSEA. This CDR3 spans 16 amino acids.

The DNA read from the CDR3 is TGTGCCAGCTCACCGGGGGGTGGAAAGAACACTGAA. This codes for CASSPGGGKNTE. From start to end, the CDR3 is CASSPGGGKNTEAFF. The chain recombines TRBV18 with TRBJ1-1; tentative D call: TRBD1 (5 bases). The missing CDR3 end, 3 residues past where the read stops, is filled in from the germline J gene. Germline CDR1 and CDR2: KGHSH and LQKENI. The CDR3 length is 15 residues. V lost 3 bases and J 1 base, leaving 12 bases between the germline ends. Variable domain in full (rest from reference TRBV18 and TRBJ1-1): NAGVMQNPRHLVRRRGQEARLRCSPMKGHSHVYWYRQLPEEGLKFMVYLQKENIIDESGMPKERFSAEFPKEGPSILRIQQVVRGDSAAYFCASSPGGGKNTEAFFGQGTRLTVV.

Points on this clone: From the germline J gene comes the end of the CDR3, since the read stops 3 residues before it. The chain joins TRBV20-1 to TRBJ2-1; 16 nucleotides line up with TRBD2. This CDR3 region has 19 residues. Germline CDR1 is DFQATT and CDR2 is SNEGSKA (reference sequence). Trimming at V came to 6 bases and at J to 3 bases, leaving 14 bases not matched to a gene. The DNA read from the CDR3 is TGCAGTGCCAAACAAGCCGGGACTAGCGGGAGGGCCAGCTACAATGAG. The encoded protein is CSAKQAGTSGRASYNE. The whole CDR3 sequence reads CSAKQAGTSGRASYNEQFF.

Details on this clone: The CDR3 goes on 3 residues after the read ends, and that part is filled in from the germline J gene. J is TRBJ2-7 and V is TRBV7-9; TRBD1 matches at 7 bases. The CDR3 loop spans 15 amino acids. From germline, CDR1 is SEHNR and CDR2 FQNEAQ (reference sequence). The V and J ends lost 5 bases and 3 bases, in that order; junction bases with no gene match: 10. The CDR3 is CASSHLTTGNYEQYF. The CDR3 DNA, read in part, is TGTGCCAGCAGCCACCTTACGACAGGGAACTACGAG. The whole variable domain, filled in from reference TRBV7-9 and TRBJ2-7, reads DTGVSQNPRHKITKRGQNVTFRCDPISEHNRLYWYRQTLGQGPEFLTYFQNEAQLEKSRLLSDRFSAERPKGSFSTLEIQRTEQGDSAMYLCASSHLTTGNYEQYFGPGTRLTVT.

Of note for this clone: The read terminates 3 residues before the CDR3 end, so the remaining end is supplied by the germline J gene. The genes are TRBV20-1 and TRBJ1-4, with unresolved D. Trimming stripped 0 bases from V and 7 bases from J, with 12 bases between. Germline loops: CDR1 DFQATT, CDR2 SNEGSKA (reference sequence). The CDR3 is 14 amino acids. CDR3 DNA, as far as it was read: TGCAGTGCTAGAGATGAGGAGAGGGCTGAAAAA. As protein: CSARDEERAEK. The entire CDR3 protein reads CSARDEERAEKLFF.

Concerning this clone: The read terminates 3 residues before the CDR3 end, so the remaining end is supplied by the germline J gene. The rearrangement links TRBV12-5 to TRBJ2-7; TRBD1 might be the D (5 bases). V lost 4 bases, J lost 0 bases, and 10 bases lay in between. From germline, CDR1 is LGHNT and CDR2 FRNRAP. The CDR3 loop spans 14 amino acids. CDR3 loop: CASGSQGSSYEQYF. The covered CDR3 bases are TGTGCTAGTGGTTCGCAGGGTAGCTCCTACGAG.

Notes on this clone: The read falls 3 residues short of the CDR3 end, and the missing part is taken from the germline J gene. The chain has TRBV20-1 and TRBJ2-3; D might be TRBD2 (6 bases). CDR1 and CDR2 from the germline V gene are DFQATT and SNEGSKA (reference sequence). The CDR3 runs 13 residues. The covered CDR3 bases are TGCAGTGCTAGACGGGGGAGAGGGGAGACG. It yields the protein CSARRGRGET. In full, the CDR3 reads CSARRGRGETQYF.

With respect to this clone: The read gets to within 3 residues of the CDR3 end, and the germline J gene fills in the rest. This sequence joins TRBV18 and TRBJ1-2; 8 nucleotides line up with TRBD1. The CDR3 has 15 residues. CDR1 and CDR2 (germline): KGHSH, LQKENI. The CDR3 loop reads CASSRRTGPDNDYTF. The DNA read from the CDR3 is TGTGCCAGCTCACGTAGGACAGGGCCCGACAATGAC.

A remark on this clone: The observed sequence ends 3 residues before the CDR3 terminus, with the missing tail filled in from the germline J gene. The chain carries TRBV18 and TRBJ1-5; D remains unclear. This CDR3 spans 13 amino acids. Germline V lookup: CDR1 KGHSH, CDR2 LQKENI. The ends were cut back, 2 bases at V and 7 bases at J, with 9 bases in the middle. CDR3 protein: CASSPNLGQPQHF. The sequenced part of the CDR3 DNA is TGTGCCAGCTCACCAAATCTAGGACAGCCC.

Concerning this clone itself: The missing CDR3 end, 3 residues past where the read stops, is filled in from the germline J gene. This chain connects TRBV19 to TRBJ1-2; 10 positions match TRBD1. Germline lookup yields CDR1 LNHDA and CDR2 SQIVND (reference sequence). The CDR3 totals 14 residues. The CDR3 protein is CASSRQGAGVGYTF. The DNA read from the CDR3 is TGTGCCAGTAGCAGACAGGGGGCAGGCGTAGGC. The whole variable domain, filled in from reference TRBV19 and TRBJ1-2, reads DGGITQSPKYLFRKEGQNVTLSCEQNLNHDAMYWYRQDPGQGLRLIYYSQIVNDFQKGDIAEGYSVSREKKESFPLTVTSAQKNPTAFYLCASSRQGAGVGYTFGSGTRLTVV.

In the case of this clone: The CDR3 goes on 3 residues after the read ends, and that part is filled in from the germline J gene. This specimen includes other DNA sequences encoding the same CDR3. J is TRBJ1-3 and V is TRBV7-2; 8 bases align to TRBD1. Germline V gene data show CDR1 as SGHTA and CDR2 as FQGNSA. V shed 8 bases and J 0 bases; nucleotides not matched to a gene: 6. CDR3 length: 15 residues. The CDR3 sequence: CASSGGTGSGNTIYF. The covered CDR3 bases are TGTGCCAGCTCAGGTGGGACAGGCTCTGGAAACACC. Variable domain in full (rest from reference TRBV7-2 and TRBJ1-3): GAGVSQSPSNKVTEKGKDVELRCDPISGHTALYWYRQSLGQGLEFLIYFQGNSAPDKSGLPSDRFSAERTGGSVSTLTIQRTQQEDSAVYLCASSGGTGSGNTIYFGEGSWLTVV.

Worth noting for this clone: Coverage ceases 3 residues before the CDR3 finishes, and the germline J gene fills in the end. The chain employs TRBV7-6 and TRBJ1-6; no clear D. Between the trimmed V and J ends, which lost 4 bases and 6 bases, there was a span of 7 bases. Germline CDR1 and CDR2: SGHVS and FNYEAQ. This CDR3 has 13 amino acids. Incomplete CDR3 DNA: TGTGCCAGCAGCTCCAATAGTAATTCACCC. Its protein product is CASSSNSNSP. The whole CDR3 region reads CASSSNSNSPLHF.

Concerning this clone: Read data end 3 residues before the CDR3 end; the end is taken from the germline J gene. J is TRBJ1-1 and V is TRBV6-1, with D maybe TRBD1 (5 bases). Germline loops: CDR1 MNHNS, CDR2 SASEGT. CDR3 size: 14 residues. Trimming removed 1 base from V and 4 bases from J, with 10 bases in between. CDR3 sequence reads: CASSEGGGSTEAFF. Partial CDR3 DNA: TGTGCCAGCAGTGAAGGGGGGGGGTCCACTGAA.

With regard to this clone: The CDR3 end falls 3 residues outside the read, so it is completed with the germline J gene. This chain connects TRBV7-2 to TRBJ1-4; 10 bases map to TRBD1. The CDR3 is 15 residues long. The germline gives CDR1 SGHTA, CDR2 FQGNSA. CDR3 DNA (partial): TGTGCCAGCAGTTTTAGGACAGGGGGTTATTCACCA. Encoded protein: CASSFRTGGYSP. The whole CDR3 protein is CASSFRTGGYSPLFF.

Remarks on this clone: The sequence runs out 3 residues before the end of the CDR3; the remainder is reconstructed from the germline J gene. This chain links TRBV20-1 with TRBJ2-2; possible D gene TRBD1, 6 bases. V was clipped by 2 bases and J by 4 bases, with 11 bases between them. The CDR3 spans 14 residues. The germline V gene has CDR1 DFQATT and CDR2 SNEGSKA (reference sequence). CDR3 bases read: TGCAGTGCTAGAAAGAGGGGGAGCACCGGGGAG. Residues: CSARKRGSTGE. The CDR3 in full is CSARKRGSTGELFF.

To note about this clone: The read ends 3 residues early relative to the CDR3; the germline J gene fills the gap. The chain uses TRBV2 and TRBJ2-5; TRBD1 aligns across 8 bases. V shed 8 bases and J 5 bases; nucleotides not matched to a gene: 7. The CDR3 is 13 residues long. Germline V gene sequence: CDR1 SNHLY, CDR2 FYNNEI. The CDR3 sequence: CASQRQGSETQYF. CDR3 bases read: TGTGCCAGCCAGAGACAGGGGTCGGAGACC.

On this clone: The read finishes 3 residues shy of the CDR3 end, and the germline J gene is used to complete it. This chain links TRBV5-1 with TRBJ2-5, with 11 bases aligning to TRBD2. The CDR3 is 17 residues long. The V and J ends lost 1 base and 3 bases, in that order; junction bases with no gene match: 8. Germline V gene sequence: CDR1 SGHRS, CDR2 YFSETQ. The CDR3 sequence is CASSLPLAGGGEETQYF. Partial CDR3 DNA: TGCGCCAGCAGCTTGCCCCTAGCGGGGGGCGGAGAAGAGACC.

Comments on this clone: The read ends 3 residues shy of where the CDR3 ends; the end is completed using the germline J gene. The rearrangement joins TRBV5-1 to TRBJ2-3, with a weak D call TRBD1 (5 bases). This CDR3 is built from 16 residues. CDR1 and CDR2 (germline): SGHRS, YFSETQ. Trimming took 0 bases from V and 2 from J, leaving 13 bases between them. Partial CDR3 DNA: TGCGCCAGCAGCTTGGAGGGGCAGGGTAACACAGATACG. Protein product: CASSLEGQGNTDT. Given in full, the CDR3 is CASSLEGQGNTDTQYF.

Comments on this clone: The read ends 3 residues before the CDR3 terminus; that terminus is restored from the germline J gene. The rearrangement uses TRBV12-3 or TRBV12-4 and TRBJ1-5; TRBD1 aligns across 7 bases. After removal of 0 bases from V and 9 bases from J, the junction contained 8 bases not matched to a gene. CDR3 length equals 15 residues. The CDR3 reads CASSLAGGGFLPQHF. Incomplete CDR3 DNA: TGTGCCAGCAGTTTAGCGGGAGGGGGCTTTTTGCCC.

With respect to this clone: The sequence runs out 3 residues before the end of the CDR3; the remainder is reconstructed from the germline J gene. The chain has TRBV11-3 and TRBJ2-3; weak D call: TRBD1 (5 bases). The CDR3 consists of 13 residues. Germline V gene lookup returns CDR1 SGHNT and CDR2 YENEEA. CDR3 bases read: TGTGCCAGCAGATCAGGGTGGCAGGAGACG. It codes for CASRSGWQET. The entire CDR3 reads CASRSGWQETQYF. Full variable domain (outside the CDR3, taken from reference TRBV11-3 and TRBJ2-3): EAGVVQSPRYKIIEKKQPVAFWCNPISGHNTLYWYLQNLGQGPELLIRYENEEAVDDSQLPKDRFSAERLKGVDSTLKIQPAELGDSAVYLCASRSGWQETQYFGPGTRLTVL.

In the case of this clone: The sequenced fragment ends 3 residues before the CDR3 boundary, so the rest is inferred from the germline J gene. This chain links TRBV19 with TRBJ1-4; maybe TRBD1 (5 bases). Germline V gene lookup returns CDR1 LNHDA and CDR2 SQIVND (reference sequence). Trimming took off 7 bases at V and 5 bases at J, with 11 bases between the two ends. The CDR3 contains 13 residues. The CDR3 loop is CASMHRQNEKLFF. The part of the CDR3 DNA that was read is TGTGCCAGTATGCACAGGCAAAATGAAAAA.

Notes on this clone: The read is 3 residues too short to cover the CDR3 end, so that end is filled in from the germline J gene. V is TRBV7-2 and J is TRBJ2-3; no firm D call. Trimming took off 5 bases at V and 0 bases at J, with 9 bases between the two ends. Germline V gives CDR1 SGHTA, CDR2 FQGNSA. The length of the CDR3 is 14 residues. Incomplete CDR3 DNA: TGTGCCAGCAGCCCGCAGACAAGCACAGATACG. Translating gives CASSPQTSTDT. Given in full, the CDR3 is CASSPQTSTDTQYF.